This TCR beta chain was sequenced for a study of human T cells and chemical hapten exposure. Looking at the study overall: TCR yields per sample varied, mainly owing to small pooled library volume differences. Regarding the study as a whole: Having alopecia, donors may respond immunologically unlike healthy people.

As to time point: pre-sensitization, week 0. Treatment in this sample: therapeutic diphenylcyclopropenone sensitization with weekly scalp DPC. This CDR3 contains 11 residues. The V end lost 3 bases, the J end lost 6 bases, and 5 bases lay between the germline ends. TCRdb re-derived calls from the RACE reads in MiXCR, one entry per CDR3 protein. The sample includes some 250,000 distinct CDR3 sequences, around 7.3% of them seen just once. Note on this clonotype: Antigen specificity is unknown.

The chain combines TRBV12-3 or TRBV12-4 with TRBJ1-1; D is unclear. The sample in question was whole blood, obtained in connection with sensitization to the hapten diphenylcyclopropenone (DPC). The sequence was obtained from a man between 18 and 29 years old with alopecia areata. Some clones in this sample may be carry-over from other donors' samples. The CDR3 sequence: CASSFNPEAFF. The DNA for the CDR3 is TGTGCCAGCAGTTTTAATCCTGAAGCTTTCTTT.